These 9 T cell receptor beta chains share one sample of origin, sequenced in a study of blood T cell repertoires in COVID-19. The repertoire was sequenced with immunoSEQ multiplex PCR; TCRdb's copy has only in-frame clones and lacks some. In the table there are under 30,000 clones, about four fifths of which are singletons. The specimen sequenced was peripheral blood. The receptors stem from a man of 80 years or more with active COVID-19.

This clone appeared a few times. The rearrangement links TRBV2 to TRBJ1-5; TRBD1 aligns across 10 bases. After removal of 6 bases from V and 2 bases from J, the junction contained 4 bases not matched to a gene. The CDR3 has 15 residues. Germline V gene sequence: CDR1 SNHLY, CDR2 FYNNEI. CDR3 residues: CASSPGTGGNQPQHF. The CDR3 region has the DNA TGTGCCAGCAGCCCAGGGACAGGGGGCAATCAGCCCCAGCATTTT.

The chain uses TRBV10-3 and TRBJ2-3, with D tentatively TRBD2 (7 bases). Deletions cut 8 bases from V and 4 bases from J, with 16 bases between. This CDR3 is 14 amino acids long. Germline loops: CDR1 ENHRY, CDR2 SYGVKD. The CDR3 nucleotides are TGTGCCATCGGAGGGGGGGCCTTCGCAGATACGCAGTATTTT. Protein: CAIGGGAFADTQYF.

The chain couples TRBV29-1 to TRBJ2-5, with 7 bases lining up with TRBD2. Trimming removed 7 bases from V and 4 bases from J; junction bases left unmatched: 6. There are 12 residues in the CDR3. Germline V gives CDR1 SQVTM, CDR2 ANQGSEA. The CDR3 protein is CSAPGGRETQYF. The CDR3 DNA follows: TGCAGCGCCCCGGGGGGACGAGAGACCCAGTACTTC.

This CDR3 reads CASRQLGRTSTTGELFF. The CDR3 nucleotides read TGTGCCAGCCGCCAACTGGGTCGGACTAGCACCACCGGGGAGCTGTTTTTT. The rearrangement uses TRBV5-4 and TRBJ2-2, with 8 positions matching TRBD2. Germline V gene data show CDR1 as SGHNT and CDR2 as YYREEE (reference sequence). This CDR3 region has 17 residues. J lost 4 bases, V lost 7 bases, and 15 bases had no gene match.

This clone was observed a single time. This chain joins TRBV11-2 and TRBJ2-5; TRBD2 agrees at 15 bases. CDR3 length: 16 amino acids. The germline gives CDR1 SGHAT, CDR2 FQNNGV. V lost 4 bases to trimming and J lost 5 bases; unmatched junction nucleotides: 5. CDR3 nucleotide sequence: TGTGCCAGCAGCTGGACTAGCGGGGGGGGCAGGGAGACCCAGTACTTC. It translates to CASSWTSGGGRETQYF.

The chain links TRBV20-1 to TRBJ2-2; 8 bases are a match to TRBD1. Germline loops: CDR1 DFQATT, CDR2 SNEGSKA (reference sequence). The CDR3 runs 15 residues. With V trimmed by 3 bases and J by 4 bases, 7 bases remained unmatched. The chain's CDR3 is CSASDWTGSTGELFF. CDR3 nucleotide sequence: TGCAGTGCTAGTGATTGGACAGGGTCCACCGGGGAGCTGTTTTTT.

V is TRBV6-6 and J is TRBJ1-6; weak D call: TRBD1 (5 bases). The V end lost 0 bases, the J end lost 8 bases, and 11 bases lay between the germline ends. The CDR3 sequence is 15 residues long. Per germline, CDR1 MNHNY and CDR2 SVGAGI (reference sequence). DNA for the CDR3: TGTGCCAGCAGTTACTCAGACAGTTCACATTCACCCCTCCACTTT. This translates into CASSYSDSSHSPLHF.

The chain employs TRBV30 and TRBJ2-2; D is undetermined. Trimming shortened V by 4 bases and J by 2 bases, and 5 bases separated the two germline ends. The CDR3 covers 12 residues. Germline V gene data show CDR1 as GTSNPN and CDR2 as SVGIG (reference sequence). The CDR3 nucleotides read TGTGCCTGGACAGAAAACACCGGGGAGCTGTTTTTT. It specifies CAWTENTGELFF.

The rearrangement uses TRBV18 and TRBJ1-6; 7 bases match TRBD1. Trimming at V came to 6 bases and at J to 7 bases, leaving 12 bases not matched to a gene. This CDR3 is 16 amino acids long. Germline V gene sequence: CDR1 KGHSH, CDR2 LQKENI. CDR3 in DNA: TGTGCCAGCTCGTTTAGTCGAGGGACAGAGAATTCACCCCTCCACTTT. Encoded protein: CASSFSRGTENSPLHF.